This TCR beta chain was documented in a study of T-cell reconstitution after alpha-beta-depleted transplantation in children. Germline CDR1 is SGDLS and CDR2 is YYNGEE. Trimming removed 2 bases at V and 0 bases at J, with 10 bases between. This CDR3 has 15 amino acids. Preparing the TCRbeta library involved the use of unique molecular identifiers. TCRdb used MiXCR to reprocess the PCR reads, holding one entry per CDR3 protein. The table lists around 370,000 distinct CDR3 sequences, about a tenth of them singletons, with around 2.4% in the top ten. V usage is TRBV9 and J usage is TRBJ2-3; tentative D call: TRBD1 (5 bases). Sequencing used PBMCs from the stem cell graft donor, obtained from the stem cell graft. The TCR was taken from a human donor who donated a stem cell graft to a child with acute lymphoblastic leukemia. This CDR3 is CASSVDTPSTDTQYF. The CDR3 DNA follows: TGTGCCAGCAGCGTGGACACCCCTAGCACAGATACGCAGTATTTT.